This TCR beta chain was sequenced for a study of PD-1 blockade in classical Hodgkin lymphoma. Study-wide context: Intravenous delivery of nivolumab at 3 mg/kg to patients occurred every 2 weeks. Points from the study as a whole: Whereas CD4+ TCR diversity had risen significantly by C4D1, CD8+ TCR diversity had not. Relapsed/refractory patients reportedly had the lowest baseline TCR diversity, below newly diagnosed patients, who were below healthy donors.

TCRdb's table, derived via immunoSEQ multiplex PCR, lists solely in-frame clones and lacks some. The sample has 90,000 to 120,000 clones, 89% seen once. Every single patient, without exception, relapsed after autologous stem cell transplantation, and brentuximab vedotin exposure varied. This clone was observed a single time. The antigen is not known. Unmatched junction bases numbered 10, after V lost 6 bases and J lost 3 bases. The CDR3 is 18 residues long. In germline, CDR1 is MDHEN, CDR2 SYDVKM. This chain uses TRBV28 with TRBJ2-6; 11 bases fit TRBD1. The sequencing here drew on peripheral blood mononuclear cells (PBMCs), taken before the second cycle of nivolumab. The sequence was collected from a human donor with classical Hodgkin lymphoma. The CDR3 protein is CASRKPGQGVFGANVLTF. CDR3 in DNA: TGTGCCAGCAGGAAGCCGGGACAGGGGGTCTTTGGGGCCAACGTCCTGACTTTC.